Included here is one TCR beta chain sequence, with context. Its antigen is not known. This sample is drawn from a study of blood T cells in healthy people across ages. The overall study: Template switching retrieved approximately one barcoded beta molecule for each two T cells.

Germline V gene data show CDR1 as SEHNR and CDR2 as FQNEAQ (reference sequence). The CDR3 has 14 residues. V was trimmed by 8 bases and J by 10 bases, leaving 18 bases between them. Study-level results: Relative to aged donors, long-lived donors carried more naive CD4+ cells and displayed higher diversity. Unknown donor CMV status possibly confounded expanded clonotype changes.

The use of a sample-barcoded 5' primer and a J-beta primer mix characterized a second PCR of 7 to 11 cycles. Each cDNA molecule was tagged by a template-switch adaptor that had 12 random nucleotides. TCRdb passed the 5' RACE reads through MiXCR, listing each CDR3 protein once. The sample records about 940,000 distinct CDR3 sequences, about 48% being singletons. The chain joins TRBV7-9 to TRBJ1-6; unclear D gene. The sample taken for sequencing was blood. This clonotype was sampled from a man aged 30-40 years in good health. DNA for the CDR3: TGTGCCAGCGCCAAGGAAAGGCGTTACTCACCCCTCCACTTT. This translates into CASAKERRYSPLHF.